The clone carrying this T cell receptor beta chain was observed a single time. The CDR3 consists of 13 residues. The V and J ends lost 10 bases and 2 bases, in that order; junction bases with no gene match: 8. Germline V CDR1 and CDR2: MDHEN, SYDVKM. Clones were read by immunoSEQ multiplex PCR, and TCRdb kept only the in-frame ones, dropping some. The data show roughly 68,000 clones, roughly 95% seen once. The rearrangement joins TRBV28 to TRBJ2-7, with TRBD1 matching over 7 bases. This receptor was taken from a man aged 35-49 years with rheumatoid arthritis. Sequenced input: PBMCs. CDR3 coding DNA: TGTGCCACCGGGGACAGTTACACCTACGAGCAGTACTTC. Protein sequence: CATGDSYTYEQYF.